Each of the 11 T cell receptor beta chains below was sequenced from the same sample in a study of cytomegalovirus exposure and HLA in healthy donors. PCR was performed using 60 Vbeta and 13 Jbeta primers. Method: immunoSEQ multiplex PCR; TCRdb's copy keeps in-frame clones and lacks some. Among over 100,000 clones listed, under 80% were seen once. Sample: PBMCs. The receptors shown here come from a woman in her forties or fifties in good health and CMV-seropositive.

To note about this clone: At one end the junction does not follow the germline gene, possibly because of a read error. The chain combines TRBV7-7 with TRBJ2-5, with a weak D call TRBD2 (7 bases). CDR1 SSHAT and CDR2 FNYEAQ come from the germline V gene (reference sequence). The CDR3 spans 17 residues. The CDR3: CASSAREAGATQETQYF. CDR3 DNA sequence: TGTGCTAGCAGCGCCCGTGAGGCGGGGGCGACTCAAGAGACCCAGTACTTC. The whole variable domain, filled in from reference TRBV7-7 and TRBJ2-5, reads GAGVSQSPRYKVTKRGQDVTLRCDPISSHATLYWYQQALGQGPEFLTYFNYEAQPDKSGLPSDRFSAERPEGSISTLTIQRTEQRDSAMYRCASSAREAGATQETQYFGPGTRLLVL.

The CDR3 bases are TGTGCCAGCAGATCTACAGGGGCCTATGGCTACACCTTC. Translation: CASRSTGAYGYTF. The chain carries TRBV6-5 and TRBJ1-2; 7 positions match TRBD1. Trimming at V came to 6 bases and at J to 4 bases, leaving 5 bases not matched to a gene. This CDR3 has 13 amino acids. Germline CDR1 reads MNHEY; CDR2 reads SVGAGI.

The chain carries TRBV2 and TRBJ2-3; the match to TRBD2 covers 14 bases. The CDR3 totals 17 residues. Germline CDR1 and CDR2: SNHLY and FYNNEI. J was trimmed by 3 bases and V by 6 bases; bases with no gene match: 8. CDR3 sequence (DNA): TGTGCCAGCAGAGACCAGGGACTAGCGGGAGAAACAGATACGCAGTATTTT. This codes for CASRDQGLAGETDTQYF.

The rearrangement joins TRBV5-1 to TRBJ2-3, with 11 bases aligning to TRBD1. The CDR3 is 15 amino acids. CDR1 is SGHRS, CDR2 YFSETQ, per germline. Trimming at V came to 0 bases and at J to 4 bases, leaving 1 base not matched to a gene. The CDR3 nucleotides read TGCGCCAGCAGCTTGGCGGGACAGGGGGCAGATACGCAGTATTTT. Protein: CASSLAGQGADTQYF.

This clone was counted a few times. The chain employs TRBV7-9 and TRBJ2-5; possible D gene TRBD2, 7 bases. Germline CDR1 reads SEHNR; CDR2 reads FQNEAQ (reference sequence). The CDR3 consists of 17 residues. The germline V and J ends were trimmed by 1 base and 1 base, with 16 bases remaining between them. The CDR3 protein is CASSLGMGGRGQETQYF. For the CDR3, the DNA is TGTGCCAGCAGCTTAGGAATGGGGGGGCGAGGCCAAGAGACCCAGTACTTC.

The chain uses TRBV19 and TRBJ2-1; 8 bases fit TRBD2. Trimming removed 7 bases from V and 4 bases from J; junction bases left unmatched: 9. Germline V CDR1 and CDR2: LNHDA, SQIVND (reference sequence). The CDR3 runs to 15 residues. The CDR3 loop reads CASNPGLGDYNEQFF. Written as DNA, the CDR3 is TGTGCCAGTAACCCGGGACTAGGGGATTACAATGAGCAGTTCTTC.

This sequence joins TRBV5-1 and TRBJ1-2, with 9 bases aligning to TRBD1. Germline loops: CDR1 SGHRS, CDR2 YFSETQ. V lost 4 bases and J lost 10; bases outside the gene matches: 8. There are 13 residues in the CDR3. The CDR3 loop reads CASSPQGADVYTF. The CDR3 bases are TGCGCCAGCAGCCCACAGGGGGCTGATGTCTACACCTTC. The full variable domain, completed using reference TRBV5-1 and TRBJ1-2, is KAGVTQTPRYLIKTRGQQVTLSCSPISGHRSVSWYQQTPGQGLQFLFEYFSETQRNKGNFPGRFSGRQFSNSRSEMNVSTLELGDSALYLCASSPQGADVYTFGSGTRLTVV.

This clone has just a few counts. The chain employs TRBV27 and TRBJ1-1; 8 bases are shared with TRBD1. This CDR3 is built from 16 residues. V dropped 2 bases and J dropped 1; count of bases not matched to a gene: 6. Germline CDR1 reads MNHEY; CDR2 reads SMNVEV (reference sequence). The CDR3 loop reads CASSLAYRGRNTEAFF. The CDR3 DNA reads TGTGCCAGCAGTTTAGCTTACAGGGGGAGGAACACTGAAGCTTTCTTT.

The chain recombines TRBV7-2 with TRBJ2-7; the D gene is possibly TRBD1 (5 bases). Trimming left V 5 bases short and J 4 bases short, with 21 bases between. The CDR3 sequence is 16 residues long. Per the germline V gene, CDR1 is SGHTA and CDR2 is FQGNSA. CDR3 nucleotides: TGTGCCAGCAGCCCCCCAACAGGCCCGGTGGGTTACGAGCAGTACTTC. Translated, it gives CASSPPTGPVGYEQYF. Full variable domain (missing parts from reference TRBV7-2 and TRBJ2-7): GAGVSQSPSNKVTEKGKDVELRCDPISGHTALYWYRQSLGQGLEFLIYFQGNSAPDKSGLPSDRFSAERTGGSVSTLTIQRTQQEDSAVYLCASSPPTGPVGYEQYFGPGTRLTVT.

The chain links TRBV27 to TRBJ1-6, with 7 bases lining up with TRBD1. The CDR3 length is 13 residues. With 7 bases clipped from V and 10 bases from J, the junction kept 7 bases outside the gene matches. CDR1 and CDR2 (germline): MNHEY, SMNVEV (reference sequence). This CDR3 is CASKTGFESPLHF. CDR3 coding DNA: TGTGCCAGCAAGACAGGGTTTGAGTCACCCCTCCACTTT.

This clone came up a few times. The chain is built from TRBV10-3 and TRBJ2-7; TRBD2 aligns across 8 bases. The CDR3 length is 16 residues. Germline V lookup: CDR1 ENHRY, CDR2 SYGVKD. The ends lost 6 bases at V and 1 base at J; junction bases unmatched: 11. CDR3 sequence: CAISGRTGGRSYEQYF. The CDR3 DNA follows: TGTGCCATCAGCGGAAGGACGGGGGGGAGGTCCTACGAGCAGTACTTC.